This TCR beta chain was observed in a study of OX40 agonist ivuxolimab in advanced cancers. As for the study more broadly: Ivuxolimab was a fully human IgG2 agonistic monoclonal antibody targeting the costimulatory receptor OX40 (CD134). In the dose-escalation cohort, over 65% of patients were male, and the mean age was about 55 years, with a range of 23 to 79. Intravenous ivuxolimab was administered to patients every 2 weeks at six dose levels: 0.01, 0.1, 0.3, 1.5, 3 and 10 mg/kg. The paper reports the monotherapy dose-escalation portion (N of about 56 patients) of the phase I ivuxolimab trial. Peripheral TCRbeta sequencing was intended to test whether TCR sequence diversity was altered and clonal T-cell expansion was caused by ivuxolimab. Three dose-escalation patients achieved partial responses, one with hepatocellular carcinoma and two with cutaneous melanoma. Prior anti-PD-1, anti-PD-L1 or anti-CTLA-4 therapy was permitted, and 35% to 40% of dose-escalation patients had received checkpoint inhibitors. Of the approximately 54 dose-escalation patients, hepatocellular carcinoma was present in about 20, melanoma in about 15, renal cell carcinoma in 9 and head and neck cancer in 9.

Genomic DNA was isolated from the sorted cells so that the TCRbeta CDR3 region could be sequenced. The immunoSEQ Assay was used for sequencing of TCRbeta CDR3 regions. Held by TCRdb, this immuneACCESS table contains in-frame sequences only and omits some clones. Under half of the omission traces to an unresolved V gene where checked; the cause of the rest is unknown. The sample contains over 70,000 clones, over 80% of them found a single time. The ten top clones hold 6.5% to 8.5% of the sample. According to the germline V gene, CDR1 reads SGHNT and CDR2 reads YENEEA. The CDR3, cysteine through phenylalanine, is 13 amino acids long. Here the CDR3 DNA is all that survives: 39 bases in frame from base 1. Patients with a history of autoimmune disease or receiving systemic immunosuppression were excluded from the trial. Peripheral blood for TCR sequencing was collected from all dose cohorts at baseline, on cycle 4 day 1, and on cycle 7 day 1. Samples were obtained from an open-label, multicenter, first-in-human phase I dose-escalation trial of ivuxolimab. Adults with locally advanced or metastatic melanoma, renal cell, hepatocellular, or head and neck squamous cell carcinoma were enrolled in the trial. Before TCR sequencing, CD4+ T cells and CD8+ T cells were sorted from peripheral blood as separate populations.

With regard to this clone: Its antigen specificity is not known. No base quality values were provided; no much bigger clone lies one nucleotide off.

General conclusions and limits of the study: Low levels of normalized T-cell clonal expansion were also seen in some nonresponding patients. In partial responders in the 0.1-3.0 mg/kg groups, normalized peripheral clonal expansion was found to be among the lowest, especially among CD8+ T cells. At doses of 0.1 to 3.0 mg/kg, clonal expansion of both CD4+ and CD8+ T cells in blood was seen between baseline and week 6. The antigen specificity of the clonally expanded peripheral T cells was not determined. After ivuxolimab, expanded clones were on average more numerous among CD8+ T cells than among CD4+ T cells.

The rearrangement combines TRBV11-3 with TRBJ2-5; the D gene cannot be resolved reliably. The closer fit of TRBJ2-7 to the DNA end suggests the J call may be wrong. Sample: CD4+ or CD8+ T cells sorted from blood, taken in a trial of the OX40 agonist ivuxolimab. The sequence was collected from an adult with an advanced solid tumor such as melanoma, head and neck, liver or kidney cancer. This receptor carries the CDR3 CASSWDRRNEQYF. The sequence in DNA is TGTGCCAGCAGCTGGGATAGAAGGAACGAGCAGTACTTC.